Following are 22 T cell receptor beta chains from one sample sequenced in a study of PD-L1 blockade in urothelial cancer. TCRdb's table, derived via immunoSEQ multiplex PCR, lists solely in-frame clones and lacks some. Of around 50,000 clones listed, approximately 86% are singletons. The sample's time point: peripheral blood 6 weeks after treatment start. Source: PBMCs, taken around atezolizumab (anti-PD-L1) treatment. Receptors were obtained from a man aged 50 to 60 with urothelial cancer.

This clone is a singleton in its sample. The rearrangement links TRBV6-5 to TRBJ1-4, with 7 bases that match TRBD1. Trimming took 6 bases from V and 3 from J; bases not matched to a gene: 4. Germline V CDR1 and CDR2: MNHEY, SVGAGI. The CDR3 length is 14 residues. The CDR3 DNA sequence: TGTGCCAGCAGAAGACAGGGTTCTAATGAAAAACTGTTTTTT. It encodes CASRRQGSNEKLFF.

CDR3 protein: CASSPSTSGTTDTQYF. The DNA for the CDR3 is TGTGCCAGCAGCCCCTCTACTAGCGGCACCACAGATACGCAGTATTTT. The chain couples TRBV7-9 to TRBJ2-3; 8 bases agree with TRBD2. Trimming took 5 bases from V and 2 from J; bases not matched to a gene: 9. CDR1 and CDR2 from the germline V gene are SEHNR and FQNEAQ (reference sequence). There are 16 residues in the CDR3.

This clone has a handful of counts. The chain recombines TRBV7-9 with TRBJ2-7; TRBD2 matches 7 bases. The CDR3 is 15 amino acids. Germline loops: CDR1 SEHNR, CDR2 FQNEAQ (reference sequence). V lost 5 bases to trimming and J lost 2 bases; unmatched junction nucleotides: 9. For the CDR3, the DNA is TGTGCCAGCAGCCATCGGACTAGTTCGACCTACGAGCAGTACTTC. Its protein product is CASSHRTSSTYEQYF.

The J gene is TRBJ2-2, the V gene TRBV6-5, with D possibly TRBD2 on 6 matching bases. V lost 7 bases to trimming and J lost 7 bases, with 19 bases between them. The CDR3 totals 15 residues. The germline gives CDR1 MNHEY, CDR2 SVGAGI. The CDR3 here is CASTLLAGSGGELFF. The CDR3 DNA is TGTGCCAGCACATTACTAGCCGGTAGTGGCGGGGAGCTGTTTTTT.

This chain joins TRBV5-6 and TRBJ1-2, with D possibly matching TRBD1 (5 bases). The germline V and J ends were trimmed by 6 bases and 7 bases, with 10 bases remaining between them. The CDR3 spans 11 residues. Germline CDR1 and CDR2: SGHDT and YYEEEE. CDR3 amino acids: CASTLGGGYTF. CDR3 bases: TGTGCCAGCACCCTGGGGGGTGGCTACACCTTC.

The rearrangement joins TRBV2 to TRBJ2-1; 11 positions match TRBD2. Per germline, CDR1 SNHLY and CDR2 FYNNEI. After removal of 7 bases from V and 2 bases from J, the junction contained 4 bases not matched to a gene. The CDR3 has 15 amino acids. The CDR3 loop reads CASKGTSGTYNEQFF. The CDR3 coding sequence is TGTGCCAGCAAGGGGACTAGCGGCACCTACAATGAGCAGTTCTTC. Filled out from reference TRBV2 and TRBJ2-1, the complete variable domain reads EPEVTQTPSHQVTQMGQEVILRCVPISNHLYFYWYRQILGQKVEFLVSFYNNEISEKSEIFDDQFSVERPDGSNFTLKIRSTKLEDSAMYFCASKGTSGTYNEQFFGPGTRLTVL.

The rearrangement links TRBV9 to TRBJ2-1; D is ambiguous. V was shortened by 7 bases and J by 5 bases, with 10 bases between the two germline ends. CDR1 and CDR2 (germline): SGDLS, YYNGEE. The CDR3 extends over 12 amino acids. CDR3 nucleotide sequence: TGTGCCAGCCCTCACACACACAATGAGCAGTTCTTC. It specifies CASPHTHNEQFF.

The chain employs TRBV7-9 and TRBJ2-2; 7 nucleotides line up with TRBD1. Germline CDR1 is SEHNR and CDR2 is FQNEAQ (reference sequence). V was pared by 5 bases and J by 1 base, with 7 bases of the junction left unmatched. This CDR3 has 16 amino acids. The CDR3 DNA reads as TGTGCCAGCAGCGCGGTGGGACAGATGAACACCGGGGAGCTGTTTTTT. It encodes CASSAVGQMNTGELFF.

This chain links TRBV14 with TRBJ2-7, with a weak D call TRBD1 (5 bases). Per the germline V gene, CDR1 is SGHDN and CDR2 is FVKESK. CDR3 length: 13 residues. Trimming left V 0 bases short and J 2 bases short, with 5 bases between. CDR3 nucleotides: TGTGCCAGCAGCCAAGACAGGGCCTACGAGCAGTACTTC. It translates to CASSQDRAYEQYF.

The rearrangement joins TRBV18 to TRBJ2-7, with 9 bases identical to TRBD1. The junction had 2 bases not matched to a gene; V was cut back by 0 bases and J by 5 bases. Germline CDR1 and CDR2: KGHSH and LQKENI. The CDR3 contains 14 residues. The CDR3 DNA reads as TGTGCCAGCTCACCACCGGGACAGGGCCACGAGCAGTACTTC. Residues: CASSPPGQGHEQYF.

The J gene is TRBJ2-7, the V gene TRBV6-1, with D possibly being TRBD1 (6 bases). V lost 7 bases to trimming and J lost 2 bases, with 15 bases between them. The CDR3 covers 14 residues. Germline V gene lookup returns CDR1 MNHNS and CDR2 SASEGT. The CDR3 sequence is CASTKVGGAYEQYF. CDR3 bases: TGTGCCAGCACCAAGGTAGGGGGAGCCTACGAGCAGTACTTC.

The chain carries TRBV30 and TRBJ1-4; possible D gene TRBD1, 6 bases. CDR3 length: 13 residues. Germline-derived CDR1 and CDR2 are GTSNPN and SVGIG (reference sequence). V lost 0 bases, J lost 8 bases, and 10 bases lay in between. The CDR3 nucleotides are TGTGCCTGGAGTGTAAGGCAGGGGGAAAAACTGTTTTTT. Amino acids: CAWSVRQGEKLFF. Full variable domain (outside the CDR3, taken from reference TRBV30 and TRBJ1-4): SQTIHQWPATLVQPVGSPLSLECTVEGTSNPNLYWYRQAAGRGLQLLFYSVGIGQISSEVPQNLSASRPQDRQFILSSKKLLLSDSGFYLCAWSVRQGEKLFFGSGTQLSVL.

The CDR3 loop is CASSGTDLSEKLFF. The CDR3 coding sequence is TGTGCCAGCAGTGGTACAGATTTGAGTGAAAAACTGTTTTTT. V and J are TRBV6-1 and TRBJ1-4; D not resolved. This CDR3 region has 14 residues. Germline loops: CDR1 MNHNS, CDR2 SASEGT. Between the trimmed V and J ends, which lost 4 bases and 7 bases, there was a span of 13 bases.

The gene calls are TRBV5-4 and TRBJ2-7; TRBD2 aligns across 16 bases. CDR1 and CDR2 (germline): SGHNT, YYREEE (reference sequence). Unmatched junction bases numbered 8, after V lost 4 bases and J lost 7 bases. The CDR3 runs to 16 residues. CDR3 amino acids: CASSTGLAGGLREQYF. The CDR3 DNA is TGTGCCAGCAGCACGGGACTAGCGGGGGGGCTGCGGGAGCAGTACTTC.

This sequence joins TRBV30 and TRBJ2-1; D may be TRBD2 (5 bases). The length of the CDR3 is 14 residues. V lost 0 bases and J lost 6, with 12 bases in between. The germline V gene encodes CDR1 GTSNPN and CDR2 SVGIG (reference sequence). The DNA for the CDR3 is TGTGCCTGGAGTGTACGACTACCCCCCAATGAGCAGTTCTTC. Encoded protein: CAWSVRLPPNEQFF.

DNA of the CDR3: TGTGCCAGCAGCTCTACCACTAGCGGGAGGGCCAAGGAGCAGTACTTC. Protein sequence: CASSSTTSGRAKEQYF. The chain employs TRBV7-8 and TRBJ2-7, with 13 bases aligning to TRBD2. The length of the CDR3 is 16 residues. CDR1 and CDR2 from the germline V gene are SGHVS and FQNEAQ. V lost 4 bases and J lost 7; bases outside the gene matches: 10.

The V call is TRBV19, the J call TRBJ2-1; no reliable D call. Trimming cost V 5 bases and J 5 bases, with 7 bases left between them. This CDR3 is 12 amino acids long. Germline CDR1 is LNHDA and CDR2 is SQIVND (reference sequence). The CDR3 spells CASSPRNNEQFF. CDR3 nucleotide sequence: TGTGCCAGTAGTCCTAGAAACAATGAGCAGTTCTTC.

This rearrangement joins TRBV7-2 to TRBJ1-5; no reliable D call. The CDR3 contains 15 residues. Trimming took 5 bases from V and 5 from J, leaving 16 bases between them. CDR1 SGHTA and CDR2 FQGNSA come from the germline V gene. The chain's CDR3 is CASSPHSSLDQPQHF. CDR3 bases: TGTGCCAGCAGCCCTCATAGCAGCCTTGATCAGCCCCAGCATTTT.

The gene calls are TRBV18 and TRBJ2-5, with 8 bases lining up with TRBD2. This CDR3 spans 16 amino acids. Trimming cost V 3 bases and J 5 bases; bases outside gene matches: 11. Germline V lookup: CDR1 KGHSH, CDR2 LQKENI. Written as DNA, the CDR3 is TGTGCCAGCTCACCGATCTCGGGAGGGCCCGGGGAGACCCAGTACTTC. It codes for CASSPISGGPGETQYF.

The chain recombines TRBV7-8 with TRBJ2-7, with 8 bases identical to TRBD1. Germline CDR1 reads SGHVS; CDR2 reads FQNEAQ. The CDR3 sequence is 18 residues long. After removal of 2 bases from V and 4 bases from J, the junction contained 16 bases not matched to a gene. CDR3 sequence (DNA): TGTGCCAGCAGCTTAAACCCCGTGGGTCCGACAGGGGTGTACGAGCAGTACTTC. This codes for CASSLNPVGPTGVYEQYF.

V usage is TRBV5-4 and J usage is TRBJ2-7, with TRBD1 identical over 7 bases. This CDR3 is built from 15 residues. Germline CDR1 reads SGHNT; CDR2 reads YYREEE (reference sequence). With V trimmed by 4 bases and J by 2 bases, 9 bases remained unmatched. The CDR3 protein is CASSPTGQATYEQYF. In DNA form, the CDR3 reads TGTGCCAGCAGCCCGACAGGGCAAGCCACCTACGAGCAGTACTTC.

In its sample, this clone was seen once. The chain has TRBV5-5 and TRBJ2-1; 9 nucleotides align to TRBD1. Germline CDR1 is SGHKS and CDR2 is YYEKEE (reference sequence). The J segment lost 3 bases and the V segment lost 4 bases, leaving 5 bases of the junction unmatched. The CDR3 length is 15 residues. The CDR3 region is CASSLRDRVYNEQFF. CDR3 nucleotide sequence: TGTGCCAGCAGCCTCCGGGACAGGGTCTACAATGAGCAGTTCTTC. Together with reference TRBV5-5 and TRBJ2-1, the CDR3 gives the full variable domain: DAGVTQSPTHLIKTRGQQVTLRCSPISGHKSVSWYQQVLGQGPQFIFQYYEKEERGRGNFPDRFSARQFPNYSSELNVNALLLGDSALYLCASSLRDRVYNEQFFGPGTRLTVL.